Listed here are 6 T cell receptor beta chains from one sample, sequenced in a study of shared clonotypes between healthy human individuals. TCRdb's copy holds only in-frame clones and misses some; the assay was immunoSEQ multiplex PCR. The sample includes 2 million to 2.5 million clones, 85% to 95% seen only once; the top ten take around 0.38%. Sequencing was done on a sample of naive CD4+ T cells from PBMCs. The subset is: CD45RA+ positively selected. These receptors were taken from a man aged 18-30 years in good health. Some clones in this sample may be carry-over from other donors' samples.

The rearrangement links TRBV6-6 to TRBJ1-5; possibly TRBD1 for D (6 bases). The germline V gene encodes CDR1 MNHNY and CDR2 SVGAGI (reference sequence). Trimming took off 2 bases at V and 0 bases at J, with 11 bases between the two ends. The CDR3 sequence is 16 residues long. CDR3 amino acids: CASSYTQGNSNQPQHF. The DNA for the CDR3 is TGTGCCAGCAGTTACACTCAGGGGAATAGCAATCAGCCCCAGCATTTT.

The V gene is TRBV28, the J gene TRBJ2-5, with D uncertain. V was cut by 2 bases and J by 7 bases, with 14 bases left in between. The germline V gene has CDR1 MDHEN and CDR2 SYDVKM. CDR3 length equals 14 residues. The chain's CDR3 is CASSLRQFSGTQYF. CDR3 nucleotide sequence: TGTGCCAGCAGTTTAAGGCAGTTTTCGGGGACCCAGTACTTC.

V and J are TRBV9 and TRBJ2-1; TRBD1 might be the D (5 bases). Germline CDR1 SGDLS, CDR2 YYNGEE. The CDR3 totals 15 residues. V was trimmed by 3 bases and J by 4 bases, leaving 14 bases between them. CDR3 region: CASSADSGFYNEQFF. The CDR3 DNA follows: TGTGCCAGCAGCGCTGACAGTGGTTTTTACAATGAGCAGTTCTTC.

The chain carries TRBV30 and TRBJ1-5; 7 bases fit TRBD1. J gave up 9 bases and V 4 bases, and 12 bases lay outside the gene matches. The CDR3 contains 14 residues. CDR1 is GTSNPN, CDR2 SVGIG, per germline (reference sequence). Here the CDR3 reads CAWTLDRDGSPQHF. CDR3 coding DNA: TGTGCCTGGACCCTCGACAGGGATGGTTCGCCCCAGCATTTT.

This clone was observed a few times. Other DNA sequences in this specimen translate into the identical CDR3. The chain recombines TRBV29-1 with TRBJ1-1; D unresolved. The germline V gene has CDR1 SQVTM and CDR2 ANQGSEA. This CDR3 spans 11 amino acids. Trimming took off 4 bases at V and 5 bases at J, with 8 bases between the two ends. CDR3 sequence reads: CSVVGGTEAFF. CDR3 sequence (DNA): TGCAGCGTTGTCGGTGGGACTGAAGCTTTCTTT.

This chain joins TRBV28 and TRBJ1-2; weak D call: TRBD1 (5 bases). This CDR3 is built from 16 residues. Trimming cost V 3 bases and J 0 bases, with 14 bases left between them. The germline V gene encodes CDR1 MDHEN and CDR2 SYDVKM. The CDR3, as DNA: TGTGCCAGCAGTTTTATGCTGGGCAGGGCTAACTATGGCTACACCTTC. Its protein is CASSFMLGRANYGYTF.